This T cell receptor (beta chain) was retrieved from a study of blood T cell repertoires in COVID-19. The CDR3 loop spans 12 amino acids. Trimming shortened V by 5 bases and J by 1 base, and 5 bases separated the two germline ends. Germline V gene sequence: CDR1 ENHRY, CDR2 SYGVKD. Some clones are missing from TCRdb's copy, which holds only in-frame ones; the method was immunoSEQ multiplex PCR. The sample contains about 110,000 clones, over 75% of which appear only once. The clonotype originates from a woman older than 75 with active or convalescent COVID-19. The rearrangement uses TRBV10-3 and TRBJ1-2; D is undetermined. Source material: peripheral blood. The CDR3 DNA is TGTGCCATCAGTAGCCGTAACTATGGCTACACCTTC. This sequence encodes CAISSRNYGYTF.